This TCR beta chain was sequenced for a study of molecular identifiers for immune sequencing clone quantification. Note on this clonotype: A read error may be the cause here, since a much bigger clone is one base away.

CDR3 length: 18 amino acids. Looked up from germline, CDR1 is SNHLY and CDR2 is FYNNEI. TCRdb re-derived calls from the PCR reads in MiXCR, one entry per CDR3 protein. The profile shows more than 550,000 distinct CDR3 sequences, roughly 23% of them singletons. The clonotype comes from a human donor in good health. Some libraries in this study had Jurkat cell RNA spiked in. The sample taken for sequencing was naive CD8+ T cells from blood, with Jurkat cell RNA spiked in. Subset defined: FACS-sorted CD8+CD4-CCR7+CD45RA+ naive T cells. The rearrangement joins TRBV2 to TRBJ2-2; TRBD2 matches at 10 bases. The CDR3 loop is CASTPSGSPQKVFGKLFF. DNA of the CDR3: TGTGCCAGCACTCCTAGCGGGAGCCCTCAAAAAGTCTTCGGGAAGCTGTTTTTT.